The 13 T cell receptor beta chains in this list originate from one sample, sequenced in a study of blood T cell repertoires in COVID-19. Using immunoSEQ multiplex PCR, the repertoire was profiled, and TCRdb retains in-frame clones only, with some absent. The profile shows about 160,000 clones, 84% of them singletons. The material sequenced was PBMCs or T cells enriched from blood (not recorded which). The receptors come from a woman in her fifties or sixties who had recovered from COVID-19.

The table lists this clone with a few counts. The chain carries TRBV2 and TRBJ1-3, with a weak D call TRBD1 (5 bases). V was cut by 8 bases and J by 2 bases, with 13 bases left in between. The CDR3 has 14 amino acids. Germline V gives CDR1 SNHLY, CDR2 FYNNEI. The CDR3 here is CASGGIKPGNTIYF. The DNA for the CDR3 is TGTGCCAGCGGGGGGATTAAACCTGGAAACACCATATATTTT.

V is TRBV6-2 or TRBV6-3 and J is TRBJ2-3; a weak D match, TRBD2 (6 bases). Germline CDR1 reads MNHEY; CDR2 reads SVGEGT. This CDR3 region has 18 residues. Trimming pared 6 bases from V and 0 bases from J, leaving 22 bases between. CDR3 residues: CASSLGLLLRTSTDTQYF. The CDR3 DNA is TGTGCCAGCAGCCTAGGACTACTCCTAAGGACTAGCACAGATACGCAGTATTTT.

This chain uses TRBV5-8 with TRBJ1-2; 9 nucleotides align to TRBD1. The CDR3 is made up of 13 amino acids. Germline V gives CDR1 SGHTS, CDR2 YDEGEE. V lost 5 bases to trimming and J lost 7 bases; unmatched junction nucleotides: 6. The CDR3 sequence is CASRGDRAGGYTF. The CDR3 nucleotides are TGTGCCAGCAGGGGGGACAGGGCGGGTGGCTACACCTTC.

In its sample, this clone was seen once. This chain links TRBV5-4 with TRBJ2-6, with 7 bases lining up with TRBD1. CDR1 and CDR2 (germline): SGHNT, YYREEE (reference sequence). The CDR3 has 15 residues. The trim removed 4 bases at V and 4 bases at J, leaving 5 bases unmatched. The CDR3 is CASSTQGDGANVLTF. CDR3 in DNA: TGTGCCAGCAGCACCCAGGGGGACGGGGCCAACGTCCTGACTTTC. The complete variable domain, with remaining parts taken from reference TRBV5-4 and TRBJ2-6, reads ETGVTQSPTHLIKTRGQQVTLRCSSQSGHNTVSWYQQALGQGPQFIFQYYREEENGRGNFPPRFSGLQFPNYSSELNVNALELDDSALYLCASSTQGDGANVLTFGAGSRLTVL.

The CDR3 DNA sequence: TGTGCCAGCAGGGGGACTAGCGGACACTACGAGCAGTACTTC. Translating it yields CASRGTSGHYEQYF. This chain links TRBV2 with TRBJ2-7; TRBD2 aligns across 11 bases. The CDR3 totals 14 residues. Germline CDR1 reads SNHLY; CDR2 reads FYNNEI. V gave up 6 bases and J gave up 3 bases; unmatched junction bases: 4.

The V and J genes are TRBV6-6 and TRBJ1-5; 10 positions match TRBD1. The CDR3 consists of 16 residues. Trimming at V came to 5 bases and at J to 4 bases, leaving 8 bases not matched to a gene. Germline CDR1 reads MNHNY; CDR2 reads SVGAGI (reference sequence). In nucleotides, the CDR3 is TGTGCCAGCAGTATAACCGGGACAGGGGCAAATCAGCCCCAGCATTTT. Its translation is CASSITGTGANQPQHF.

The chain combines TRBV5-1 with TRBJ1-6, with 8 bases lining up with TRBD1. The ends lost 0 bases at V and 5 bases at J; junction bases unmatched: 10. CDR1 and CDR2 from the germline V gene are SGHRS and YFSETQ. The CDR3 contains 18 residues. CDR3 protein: CASSLVGTGGVNNSPLHF. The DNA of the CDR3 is TGCGCCAGCAGCTTGGTCGGGACAGGAGGAGTTAATAATTCACCCCTCCACTTT. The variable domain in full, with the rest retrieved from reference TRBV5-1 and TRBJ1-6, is KAGVTQTPRYLIKTRGQQVTLSCSPISGHRSVSWYQQTPGQGLQFLFEYFSETQRNKGNFPGRFSGRQFSNSRSEMNVSTLELGDSALYLCASSLVGTGGVNNSPLHFGNGTRLTVT.

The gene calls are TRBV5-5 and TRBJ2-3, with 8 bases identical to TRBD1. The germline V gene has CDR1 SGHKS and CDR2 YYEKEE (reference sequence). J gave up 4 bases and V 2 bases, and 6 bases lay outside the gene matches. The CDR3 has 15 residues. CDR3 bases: TGTGCCAGCAGCTTCGACGGACAGGGCCCAGATACGCAGTATTTT. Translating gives CASSFDGQGPDTQYF.

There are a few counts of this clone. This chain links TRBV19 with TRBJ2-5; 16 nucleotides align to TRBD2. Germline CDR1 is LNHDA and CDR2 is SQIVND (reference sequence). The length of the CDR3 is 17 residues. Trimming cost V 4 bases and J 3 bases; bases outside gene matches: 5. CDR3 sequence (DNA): TGTGCCAGTAGTAGGGGACTAGCGGGGGGGCCGGAAGAGACCCAGTACTTC. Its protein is CASSRGLAGGPEETQYF. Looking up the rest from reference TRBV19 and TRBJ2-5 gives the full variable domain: DGGITQSPKYLFRKEGQNVTLSCEQNLNHDAMYWYRQDPGQGLRLIYYSQIVNDFQKGDIAEGYSVSREKKESFPLTVTSAQKNPTAFYLCASSRGLAGGPEETQYFGPGTRLLVL.

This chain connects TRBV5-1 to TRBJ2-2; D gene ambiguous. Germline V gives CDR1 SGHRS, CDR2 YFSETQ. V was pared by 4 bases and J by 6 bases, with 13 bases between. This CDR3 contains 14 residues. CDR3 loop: CASSKEVAAGELFF. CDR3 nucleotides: TGCGCCAGCAGCAAAGAAGTAGCAGCCGGGGAGCTGTTTTTT.

CDR3 sequence reads: CASSGTENYGYTF. The DNA of the CDR3 is TGTGCCAGCTCCGGGACAGAAAACTATGGCTACACCTTC. The rearrangement uses TRBV3-1 (or the pseudogene TRBV3-2) and TRBJ1-2; the match to TRBD1 covers 7 bases. This CDR3 has 13 amino acids. The ends lost 8 bases at V and 2 bases at J; junction bases unmatched: 5. The germline V gene encodes CDR1 LGHDT and CDR2 YNNKEL (reference sequence).

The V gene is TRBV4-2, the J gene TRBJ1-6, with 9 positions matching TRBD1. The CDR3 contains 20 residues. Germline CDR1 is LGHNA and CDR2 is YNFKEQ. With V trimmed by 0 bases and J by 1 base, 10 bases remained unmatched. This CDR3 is CASSQDVGQGRRSYNSPLHF. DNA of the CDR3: TGTGCCAGCAGCCAAGATGTGGGACAGGGAAGAAGGTCCTATAATTCACCCCTCCACTTT.

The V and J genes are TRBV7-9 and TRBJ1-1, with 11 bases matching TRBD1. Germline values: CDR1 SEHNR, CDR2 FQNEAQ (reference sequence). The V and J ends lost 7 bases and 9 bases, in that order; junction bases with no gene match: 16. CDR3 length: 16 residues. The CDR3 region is CASTKSPGQGVGKAFF. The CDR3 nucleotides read TGTGCCAGCACCAAATCTCCGGGACAGGGGGTCGGTAAAGCTTTCTTT.